Listed here are 8 T cell receptor beta chains from one sample, sequenced in a study of T cell responses to AZD1222 COVID-19 vaccine. Only in-frame clones appear in the TCRdb table, and some are missing; sequencing was by immunoSEQ multiplex PCR. Found here are about 130,000 clones, over 85% of them singletons; the top ten hold roughly 1%. This material consisted of peripheral blood, taken on day 0 of AZD1222 vaccination. These receptors all stem from an adult in good health.

This chain joins TRBV18 and TRBJ1-6; possibly TRBD1 for D (6 bases). Trimming cost V 2 bases and J 6 bases, with 14 bases left between them. CDR1 KGHSH and CDR2 LQKENI come from the germline V gene. The CDR3 extends over 16 amino acids. The CDR3 region has the DNA TGTGCCAGCTCACCAAGGGACAAAACCTTTAATTCACCCCTCCACTTT. Protein product: CASSPRDKTFNSPLHF.

This clone came up once. The rearrangement joins TRBV3-1 (or the pseudogene TRBV3-2) to TRBJ1-4; D is unclear. CDR3 length: 14 amino acids. V was shortened by 1 base and J by 4 bases, with 7 bases between the two germline ends. In germline, CDR1 is LGHDT, CDR2 YNNKEL (reference sequence). The CDR3 nucleotides are TGTGCCAGCAGCCAAGGTATCCTTAATGAAAAACTGTTTTTT. Translating gives CASSQGILNEKLFF.

The CDR3 coding sequence is TGTGCCAGCAGTGAAGCAGGAACCAATCAGCCCCAGCATTTT. It codes for CASSEAGTNQPQHF. The gene calls are TRBV25-1 and TRBJ1-5; D is unresolved. Germline loops: CDR1 MGHDK, CDR2 SYGVNS. The CDR3 totals 14 residues. Deletions cut 2 bases from V and 3 bases from J, with 8 bases between.

The V gene is TRBV5-1, the J gene TRBJ2-3; TRBD1 agrees at 7 bases. This CDR3 spans 16 amino acids. With V trimmed by 0 bases and J by 4 bases, 8 bases remained unmatched. CDR1 and CDR2 (germline): SGHRS, YFSETQ. CDR3 residues: CASSLAGTQGADTQYF. The CDR3 nucleotides read TGCGCCAGCAGCTTGGCCGGTACCCAGGGGGCAGATACGCAGTATTTT.

The rearrangement joins TRBV7-8 to TRBJ1-1; 7 bases align to TRBD1. J was trimmed by 5 bases and V by 7 bases; bases with no gene match: 16. Germline-derived CDR1 and CDR2 are SGHVS and FQNEAQ. This CDR3 spans 16 amino acids. This chain's CDR3 is CASIPTGILIGTEAFF. CDR3 DNA sequence: TGTGCCAGCATCCCGACAGGGATATTGATCGGAACTGAAGCTTTCTTT.

The chain links TRBV3-1 (or the pseudogene TRBV3-2) to TRBJ1-4; TRBD1 matches at 9 bases. Germline assignment: CDR1 LGHDT and CDR2 YNNKEL (reference sequence). V dropped 6 bases and J dropped 8; count of bases not matched to a gene: 7. The CDR3 runs 14 residues. The CDR3 region is CASRAQGAQEKLFF. DNA for the CDR3: TGTGCCAGCAGAGCACAGGGGGCCCAGGAAAAACTGTTTTTT.

The chain carries TRBV11-3 and TRBJ2-3; 8 bases fit TRBD2. This CDR3 has 14 amino acids. CDR1 SGHNT and CDR2 YENEEA come from the germline V gene. Trimming at V came to 3 bases and at J to 1 base, leaving 0 bases not matched to a gene. The CDR3 region is CASSLRGGTDTQYF. CDR3 DNA: TGTGCCAGCAGCTTGCGGGGGGGCACAGATACGCAGTATTTT. Looking up the rest from reference TRBV11-3 and TRBJ2-3 gives the full variable domain: EAGVVQSPRYKIIEKKQPVAFWCNPISGHNTLYWYLQNLGQGPELLIRYENEEAVDDSQLPKDRFSAERLKGVDSTLKIQPAELGDSAVYLCASSLRGGTDTQYFGPGTRLTVL.

The rearrangement links TRBV19 to TRBJ1-1; D not resolved. The V and J ends lost 4 bases and 0 bases respectively, with 6 bases between them. Germline V gives CDR1 LNHDA, CDR2 SQIVND (reference sequence). There are 13 residues in the CDR3. The CDR3 loop is CASSTQLNTEAFF. DNA for the CDR3: TGTGCCAGTAGTACACAGCTGAACACTGAAGCTTTCTTT.